The 16 T cell receptor beta chains below all came from one sample that was sequenced in a study of breast tumors, draining lymph nodes, adjacent tissues. One entry per CDR3 protein results from TCRdb running MiXCR on the multiplex PCR reads. Of about 63,000 distinct CDR3 sequences listed, 57% are singletons. The sample taken for sequencing was breast tumor tissue. The receptors come from a female donor with breast cancer. Some clones in this sample may be carry-over from other donors' samples.

The chain is built from TRBV7-9 and TRBJ2-1; 9 bases fit TRBD2. Germline V lookup: CDR1 SEHNR, CDR2 FQNEAQ (reference sequence). V was pared by 6 bases and J by 9 bases, with 15 bases of the junction left unmatched. The CDR3 length is 16 residues. Here the CDR3 reads CASSPRGGGRAGEQFF. The CDR3 DNA follows: TGTGCCAGCAGTCCTAGAGGGGGCGGGAGGGCGGGTGAGCAGTTCTTC. Supplemented by reference TRBV7-9 and TRBJ2-1, the full variable domain reads DTGVSQNPRHKITKRGQNVTFRCDPISEHNRLYWYRQTLGQGPEFLTYFQNEAQLEKSRLLSDRFSAERPKGSFSTLEIQRTEQGDSAMYLCASSPRGGGRAGEQFFGPGTRLTVL.

This clonotype has at least ten counts. The gene calls are TRBV28 and TRBJ1-6; D is uncertain. The CDR3 is made up of 14 amino acids. Trimming shortened V by 2 bases and J by 5 bases, and 7 bases separated the two germline ends. CDR1 is MDHEN and CDR2 is SYDVKM in the germline V gene. In DNA form, the CDR3 reads TGTGCCAGCAGTTTAAGGTCTGATAATTCACCCCTCCACTTT. Translating gives CASSLRSDNSPLHF.

This clonotype came up many times. The chain has TRBV5-8 and TRBJ2-7, with a weak D call TRBD2 (5 bases). In germline, CDR1 is SGHTS, CDR2 YDEGEE. CDR3 size: 15 residues. Trimming pared 3 bases from V and 0 bases from J, leaving 13 bases between. This CDR3 reads CASSSPRTDSYEQYF. The DNA of the CDR3 is TGTGCCAGCAGCTCCCCCCGGACTGACTCCTACGAGCAGTACTTC.

The chain uses TRBV6-5 and TRBJ1-1, with D hard to call. V lost 1 base to trimming and J lost 1 base, with 4 bases between them. This CDR3 region has 13 residues. Germline CDR1 reads MNHEY; CDR2 reads SVGAGI. This CDR3 is CASSYWGNTEAFF. In nucleotides, the CDR3 is TGTGCCAGCAGTTACTGGGGGAACACTGAAGCTTTCTTT.

This clonotype was seen a few times. The DNA for the CDR3 is TGCGCCAGCAGTGAGTCGGTGGGTTCCAGGGGCACAGATACGCAGTATTTT. Its translation: CASSESVGSRGTDTQYF. This chain links TRBV10-1 with TRBJ2-3; a weak D match, TRBD1 (5 bases). The germline V gene has CDR1 WNHNN and CDR2 SYGVQD (reference sequence). CDR3 length equals 17 residues. V shed 0 bases and J shed 1 base, with 14 bases lying between them.

This clonotype has only a few counts. The genes are TRBV6-2 or TRBV6-3 and TRBJ2-1, with D perhaps TRBD1 (5 bases). V was trimmed by 0 bases and J by 5 bases, leaving 17 bases between them. Germline CDR1 and CDR2: MNHEY and SVGEGT. The CDR3 spans 17 residues. As DNA, the CDR3 is TGTGCCAGCAGTTACTCGGTTCTAGGCAGGGATGACAATGAGCAGTTCTTC. This codes for CASSYSVLGRDDNEQFF.

The J gene is TRBJ2-7, the V gene TRBV24-1; D gene unclear. Trimming left V 2 bases short and J 2 bases short, with 6 bases between. CDR3 length: 13 amino acids. CDR1 is KGHDR and CDR2 is SFDVKD in the germline V gene. Here the CDR3 reads CATSDSGTYEQYF. The CDR3 nucleotides read TGTGCCACCAGTGATTCTGGGACCTACGAGCAGTACTTC.

Concerning this clonotype: A much larger clone differs from this one at a single base, so this may be a read error. This chain joins TRBV2 and TRBJ2-7; TRBD2 matches at 12 bases. J was trimmed by 6 bases and V by 8 bases; bases with no gene match: 14. The length of the CDR3 is 16 residues. Per the germline V gene, CDR1 is SNHLY and CDR2 is FYNNEI. CDR3 coding DNA: TGTGCCAGCCCACCCCCCCTAGCGGGGGGGCCGGGCGAGCAGTACTTC. Protein: CASPPPLAGGPGEQYF.

Sample share makes this clonotype medium-sized (0.01 to 0.1%). The chain recombines TRBV15 with TRBJ2-5, with D perhaps matching TRBD1 (5 bases). The CDR3 has 14 amino acids. Germline V gene data show CDR1 as LNHNV and CDR2 as YYDKDF (reference sequence). V lost 6 bases, J lost 4 bases, and 15 bases lay in between. As DNA, the CDR3 is TGTGCCACCAGGCAAGGGGATACTCGAGAGACCCAGTACTTC. It yields the protein CATRQGDTRETQYF.

The chain carries TRBV6-5 and TRBJ2-3; 14 positions match TRBD2. CDR3 length equals 20 residues. CDR1 is MNHEY, CDR2 SVGAGI, per germline. J was trimmed by 2 bases and V by 5 bases; bases with no gene match: 15. The CDR3 sequence: CASSLTSGLAGVDPTDTQYF. In DNA, the CDR3 is TGTGCCAGCAGTCTAACCTCGGGACTAGCGGGAGTGGACCCCACAGATACGCAGTATTTT.

The chain links TRBV13 to TRBJ2-7; 11 bases are shared with TRBD2. The CDR3 is 15 amino acids. V lost 5 bases to trimming and J lost 2 bases; unmatched junction nucleotides: 5. Germline CDR1 and CDR2: PRHDT and FYEKMQ (reference sequence). The CDR3, as DNA: TGTGCCAGCAGCACTGGGACTAGCGGACCCTACGAGCAGTACTTC. Amino acid sequence: CASSTGTSGPYEQYF.

This clonotype was counted ten times or more. This could be a read error, since a much larger clone is one nucleotide away. CDR3 region: CASSLQESTDTQYF. In DNA, the CDR3 is TGTGCCAGCAGTCTCCAGGAGAGCACAGATACGCAGTATTTT. The chain recombines TRBV6-2 or TRBV6-3 with TRBJ2-3; no clear D. The CDR3 totals 14 residues. From germline, CDR1 is MNHEY and CDR2 SVGEGT. Between the trimmed V and J ends, which lost 5 bases and 0 bases, there was a span of 9 bases.

As regards this clonotype: The conserved final phenylalanine or tryptophan is absent from the CDR3, which likely points to a read error. It is unclear where the CDR3 begins or ends on the DNA, so no DNA is shown, and the CDR3 is as TCRdb lists it. The chain combines TRBV19 with TRBJ1-4; TRBD1 was called by the table and not checked on the DNA. With termini counted, the CDR3 has 16 amino acids. Germline values: CDR1 LNHDA, CDR2 SQIVND (reference sequence). CDR3 residues: CASSLLDRILEQYFGP.

As regards this clonotype: This clone may be a read error of a much larger clone one base away. CDR3 coding DNA: TGTGCCAGCAGCTTGGCCAACTCCGAGCAGTACTTC. Protein sequence: CASSLANSEQYF. The chain recombines TRBV5-6 with TRBJ2-7; D gene unclear. V was pared by 0 bases and J by 6 bases, with 7 bases between. The CDR3 extends over 12 amino acids. Per the germline V gene, CDR1 is SGHDT and CDR2 is YYEEEE.

This chain uses TRBV19 with TRBJ1-5; 7 bases fit TRBD1. There are 13 residues in the CDR3. Germline-derived CDR1 and CDR2 are LNHDA and SQIVND (reference sequence). J lost 3 bases, V lost 8 bases, and 4 bases had no gene match. This chain's CDR3 is CASSDRDNQPQHF. The CDR3 DNA reads as TGTGCCAGTTCAGACAGGGACAATCAGCCCCAGCATTTT.

This chain links TRBV6-5 with TRBJ2-3, with 7 bases matching TRBD2. V dropped 4 bases and J dropped 4; count of bases not matched to a gene: 5. Per germline, CDR1 MNHEY and CDR2 SVGAGI. The CDR3 is 14 amino acids. CDR3 coding DNA: TGTGCCAGCAGTTCTCCGGGACTACCAGATACGCAGTATTTT. It translates to CASSSPGLPDTQYF.